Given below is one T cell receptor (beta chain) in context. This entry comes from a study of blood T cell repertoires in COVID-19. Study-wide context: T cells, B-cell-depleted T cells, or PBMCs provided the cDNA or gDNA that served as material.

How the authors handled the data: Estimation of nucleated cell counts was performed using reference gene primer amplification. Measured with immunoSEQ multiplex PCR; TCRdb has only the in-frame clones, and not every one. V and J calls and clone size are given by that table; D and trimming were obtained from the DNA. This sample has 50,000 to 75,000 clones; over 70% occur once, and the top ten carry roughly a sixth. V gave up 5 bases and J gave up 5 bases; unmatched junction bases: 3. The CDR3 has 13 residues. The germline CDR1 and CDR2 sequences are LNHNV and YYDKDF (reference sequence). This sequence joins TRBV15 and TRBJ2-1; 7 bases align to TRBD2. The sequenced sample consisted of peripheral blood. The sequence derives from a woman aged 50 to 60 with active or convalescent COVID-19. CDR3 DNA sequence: TGTGCCACCAGCGGACTAGAGGACAATGAGCAGTTCTTC. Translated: CATSGLEDNEQFF.